There are a few counts of the clone carrying this T cell receptor beta chain. Antigen specificity is unknown. These data come from a study of T-cell memory formation after mild COVID-19. The wider study: Largely, the TCR clusters proved donor specific.

Study-wide findings and caveats: Clones that contracted from day 15 to 85 had balanced CD4/CD8; later expanders were CD4+ biased.

The CDR3 is 17 residues long. Germline V CDR1 and CDR2: LGHNT, FRNRAP. V was clipped by 0 bases and J by 5 bases, with 17 bases between them. cDNA libraries for TCR alpha and TCR beta, carrying sample barcodes and UMIs, came from 5'RACE with constant-segment primers. TCRdb reprocessed the 5' RACE reads with MiXCR, giving one entry per CDR3 protein. The table shows 470,000 or so distinct CDR3 sequences, with 15% to 20% occurring only once. The TCR sequence derives from an adult woman who had mild COVID-19 (a few samples of this study predate the infection). Cell type and time point are not known. Sequencing was performed on PBMCs or a T cell subset sorted from them (not recorded which). The V call is TRBV12-5, the J call TRBJ2-1; TRBD1 is a possible D gene (5 bases). This chain's CDR3 is CASGLVIVQGENNEQFF. DNA for the CDR3: TGTGCTAGTGGTTTGGTAATCGTCCAGGGTGAGAACAATGAGCAGTTCTTC.